This T cell receptor (beta chain) was identified during a study of T cell repertoires in cytomegalovirus infection. V lost 6 bases and J lost 4, with 9 bases in between. Germline values: CDR1 SQVTM, CDR2 ANQGSEA. This CDR3 has 11 residues. One entry per CDR3 protein results from TCRdb running MiXCR on the reads. Here the sample spans roughly 230,000 distinct CDR3 sequences, about 12% being singletons. The chain links TRBV29-1 to TRBJ1-1, with D possibly matching TRBD1 (6 bases). This receptor was taken from a human donor in good health (CMV status not recorded). Some clones in this sample may be carry-over from other donors' samples. Sequenced sample: PBMCs. The CDR3 DNA sequence: TGCAGCGTCCCAGGGGCCACTGAAGCTTTCTTT. This translates into CSVPGATEAFF.